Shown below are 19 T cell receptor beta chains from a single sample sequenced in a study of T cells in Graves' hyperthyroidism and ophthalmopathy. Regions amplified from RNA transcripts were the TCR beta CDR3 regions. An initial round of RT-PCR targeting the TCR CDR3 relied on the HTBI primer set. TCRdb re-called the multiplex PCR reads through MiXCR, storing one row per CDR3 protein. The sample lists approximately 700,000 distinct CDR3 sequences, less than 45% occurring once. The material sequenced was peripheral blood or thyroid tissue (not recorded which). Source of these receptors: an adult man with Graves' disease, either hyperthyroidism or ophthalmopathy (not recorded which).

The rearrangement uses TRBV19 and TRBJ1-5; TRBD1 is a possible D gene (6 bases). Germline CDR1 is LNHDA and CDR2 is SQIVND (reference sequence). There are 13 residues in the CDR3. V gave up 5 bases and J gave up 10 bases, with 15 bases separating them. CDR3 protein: CASSAGTSRPQHF. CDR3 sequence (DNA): TGTGCCAGTAGTGCCGGGACATCTCGACCCCAGCATTTT.

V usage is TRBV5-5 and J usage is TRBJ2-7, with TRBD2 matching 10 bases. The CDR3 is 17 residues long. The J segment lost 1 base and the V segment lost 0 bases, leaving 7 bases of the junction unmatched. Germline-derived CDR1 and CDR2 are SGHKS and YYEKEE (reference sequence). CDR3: CASSLEGRLAGSYEQYF. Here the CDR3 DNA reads TGTGCCAGCAGCTTGGAAGGGAGACTAGCGGGTTCCTACGAGCAGTACTTC.

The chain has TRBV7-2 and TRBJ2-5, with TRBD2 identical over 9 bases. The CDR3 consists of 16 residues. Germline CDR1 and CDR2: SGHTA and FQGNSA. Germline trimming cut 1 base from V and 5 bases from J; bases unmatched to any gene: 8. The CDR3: CASSLDGGGAEETQYF. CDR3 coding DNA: TGTGCCAGCAGCTTAGATGGCGGGGGGGCCGAGGAGACCCAGTACTTC.

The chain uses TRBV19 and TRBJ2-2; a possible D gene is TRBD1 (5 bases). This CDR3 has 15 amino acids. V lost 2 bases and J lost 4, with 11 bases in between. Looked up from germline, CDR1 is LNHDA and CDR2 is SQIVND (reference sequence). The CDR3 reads CASSIQGRGTGELFF. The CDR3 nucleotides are TGTGCCAGTAGTATACAGGGTCGCGGCACCGGGGAGCTGTTTTTT.

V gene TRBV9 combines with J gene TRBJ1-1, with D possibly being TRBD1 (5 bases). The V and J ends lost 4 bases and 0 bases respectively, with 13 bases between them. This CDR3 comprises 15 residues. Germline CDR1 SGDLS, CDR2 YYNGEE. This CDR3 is CASSFRDGLNTEAFF. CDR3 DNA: TGTGCCAGCAGCTTCCGGGACGGCCTGAACACTGAAGCTTTCTTT.

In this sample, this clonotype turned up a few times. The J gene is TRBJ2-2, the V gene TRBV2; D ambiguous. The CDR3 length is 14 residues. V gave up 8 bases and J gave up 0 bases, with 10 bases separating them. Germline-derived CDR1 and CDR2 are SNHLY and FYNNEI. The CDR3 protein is CASRPETNTGELFF. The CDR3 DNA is TGTGCCAGCCGACCGGAGACGAACACCGGGGAGCTGTTTTTT.

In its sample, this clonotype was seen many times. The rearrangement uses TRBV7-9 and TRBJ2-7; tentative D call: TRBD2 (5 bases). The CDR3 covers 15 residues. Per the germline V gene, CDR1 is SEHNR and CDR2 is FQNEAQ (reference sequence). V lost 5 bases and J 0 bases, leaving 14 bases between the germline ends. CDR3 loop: CASSPRAVSSYEQYF. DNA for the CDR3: TGTGCCAGCAGCCCACGAGCGGTAAGCTCCTACGAGCAGTACTTC.

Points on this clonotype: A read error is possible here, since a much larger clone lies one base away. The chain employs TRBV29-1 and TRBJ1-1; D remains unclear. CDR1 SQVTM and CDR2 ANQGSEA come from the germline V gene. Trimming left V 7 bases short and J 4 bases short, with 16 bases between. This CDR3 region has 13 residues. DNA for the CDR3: TGCAGCGGGACCGACGACTTGAGCACTGAAGCTTTCTTT. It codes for CSGTDDLSTEAFF.

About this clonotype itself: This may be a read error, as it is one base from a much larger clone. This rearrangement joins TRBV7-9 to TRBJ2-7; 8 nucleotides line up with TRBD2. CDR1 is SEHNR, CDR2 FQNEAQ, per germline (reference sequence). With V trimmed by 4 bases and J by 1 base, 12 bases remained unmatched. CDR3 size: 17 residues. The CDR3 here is CASSSGGQRGSSYEQYF. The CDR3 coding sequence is TGTGCCAGCAGCTCAGGTGGCCAGCGGGGGTCTTCCTACGAGCAGTACTTC. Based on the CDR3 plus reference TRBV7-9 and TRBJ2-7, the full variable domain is DTGVSQNPRHKITKRGQNVTFRCDPISEHNRLYWYRQTLGQGPEFLTYFQNEAQLEKSRLLSDRFSAERPKGSFSTLEIQRTEQGDSAMYLCASSSGGQRGSSYEQYFGPGTRLTVT.

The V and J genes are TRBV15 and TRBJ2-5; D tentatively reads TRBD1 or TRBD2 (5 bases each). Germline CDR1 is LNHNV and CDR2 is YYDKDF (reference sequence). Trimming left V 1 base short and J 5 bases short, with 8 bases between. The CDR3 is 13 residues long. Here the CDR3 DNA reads TGTGCCACCAGCAGAGGGGGGTATGAGACCCAGTACTTC. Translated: CATSRGGYETQYF.

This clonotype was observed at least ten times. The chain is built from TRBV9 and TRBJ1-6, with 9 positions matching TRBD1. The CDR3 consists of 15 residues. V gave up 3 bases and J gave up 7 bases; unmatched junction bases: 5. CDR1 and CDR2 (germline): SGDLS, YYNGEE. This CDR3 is CASSAGQGRNSPLHF. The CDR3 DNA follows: TGTGCCAGCAGCGCCGGACAGGGGAGAAATTCACCCCTCCACTTT.

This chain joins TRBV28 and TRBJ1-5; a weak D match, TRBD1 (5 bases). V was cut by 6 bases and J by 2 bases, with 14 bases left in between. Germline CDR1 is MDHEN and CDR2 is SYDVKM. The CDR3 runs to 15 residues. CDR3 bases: TGTGCCAGCAGCTTCAGGGATCTTGGCAATCAGCCCCAGCATTTT. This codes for CASSFRDLGNQPQHF. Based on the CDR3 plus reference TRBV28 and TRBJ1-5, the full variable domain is DVKVTQSSRYLVKRTGEKVFLECVQDMDHENMFWYRQDPGLGLRLIYFSYDVKMKEKGDIPEGYSVSREKKERFSLILESASTNQTSMYLCASSFRDLGNQPQHFGDGTRLSIL.

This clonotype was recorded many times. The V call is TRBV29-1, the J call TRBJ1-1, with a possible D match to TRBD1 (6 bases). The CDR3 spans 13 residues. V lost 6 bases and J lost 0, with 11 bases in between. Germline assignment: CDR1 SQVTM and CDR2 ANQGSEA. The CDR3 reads CSVNRDMNTEAFF. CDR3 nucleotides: TGCAGCGTCAACAGGGACATGAACACTGAAGCTTTCTTT.

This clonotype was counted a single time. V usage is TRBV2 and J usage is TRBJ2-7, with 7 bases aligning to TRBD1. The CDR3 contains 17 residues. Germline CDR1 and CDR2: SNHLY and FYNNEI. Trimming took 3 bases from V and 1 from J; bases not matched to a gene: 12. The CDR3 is CASSEGLQGFTSYEQYF. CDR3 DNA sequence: TGTGCCAGCAGTGAGGGCTTACAGGGGTTTACGTCCTACGAGCAGTACTTC.

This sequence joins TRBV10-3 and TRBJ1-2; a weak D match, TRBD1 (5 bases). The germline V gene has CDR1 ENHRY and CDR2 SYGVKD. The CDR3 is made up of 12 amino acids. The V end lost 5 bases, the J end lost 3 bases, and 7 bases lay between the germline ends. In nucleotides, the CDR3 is TGTGCCATCAGTCAACAGGACTATGGCTACACCTTC. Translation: CAISQQDYGYTF.

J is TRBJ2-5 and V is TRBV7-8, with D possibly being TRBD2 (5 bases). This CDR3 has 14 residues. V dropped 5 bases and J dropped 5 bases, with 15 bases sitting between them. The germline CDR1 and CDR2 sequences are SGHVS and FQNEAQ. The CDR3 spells CASSLGVGVETQYF. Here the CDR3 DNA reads TGTGCCAGCAGCCTTGGGGTGGGAGTCGAGACCCAGTACTTC.

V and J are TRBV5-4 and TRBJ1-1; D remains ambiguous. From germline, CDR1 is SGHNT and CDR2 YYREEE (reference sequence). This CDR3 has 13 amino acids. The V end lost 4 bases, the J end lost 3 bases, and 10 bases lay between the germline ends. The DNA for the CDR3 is TGTGCCAGCAGCAAGACGGCGTACACTGAAGCTTTCTTT. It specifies CASSKTAYTEAFF.

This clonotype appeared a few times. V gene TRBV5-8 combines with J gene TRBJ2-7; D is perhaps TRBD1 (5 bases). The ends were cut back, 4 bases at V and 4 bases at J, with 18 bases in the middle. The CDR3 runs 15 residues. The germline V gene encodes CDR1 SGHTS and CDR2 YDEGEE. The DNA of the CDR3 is TGTGCCAGCAGCGTAGGTACAGGATCTGATTACGAGCAGTACTTC. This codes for CASSVGTGSDYEQYF. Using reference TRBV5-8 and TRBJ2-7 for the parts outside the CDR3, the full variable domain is EAGVTQSPTHLIKTRGQQATLRCSPISGHTSVYWYQQALGLGLQFLLWYDEGEERNRGNFPPRFSGRQFPNYSSELNVNALELEDSALYLCASSVGTGSDYEQYFGPGTRLTVT.

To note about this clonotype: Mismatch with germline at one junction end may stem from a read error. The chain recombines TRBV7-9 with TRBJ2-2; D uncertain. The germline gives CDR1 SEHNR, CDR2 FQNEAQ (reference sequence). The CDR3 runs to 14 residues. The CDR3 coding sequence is TGCGCCAGCAGCCAGGTCGAGAACACCGGGGAGCTGTTTTTT. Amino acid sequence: CASSQVENTGELFF.